This TCR beta chain stems from a study of breast tumors, draining lymph nodes, adjacent tissues. One entry per CDR3 protein, called by TCRdb with MiXCR from the multiplex PCR reads. The table shows some 130,000 distinct CDR3 sequences, with about 22% occurring only once. This clonotype was picked up many times. Its antigen is still unknown. Study-level findings and limits: Luminal-like breast cancer showed significantly greater tumor-nontumor repertoire similarity than basal-like breast cancer did. The lymph node origin of tumor T cells was framed as consistent with a hypothesis, not demonstrated. Tumor repertoires ranked between lymph nodes and nontumor tissue in diversity, with V and J gene preferences.

V lost 6 bases and J lost 4, with 4 bases in between. Germline V CDR1 and CDR2: DFQATT, SNEGSKA (reference sequence). The length of the CDR3 is 10 residues. Axillary draining lymph nodes of breast cancer patients supplied the node samples. This clonotype was obtained from a female donor with breast cancer. Some clones in this sample may be carry-over from other donors' samples. What was sequenced was axillary lymph node tissue. This chain connects TRBV20-1 to TRBJ2-1; D uncertain. The CDR3 loop reads CSAAYNEQFF. The CDR3 DNA reads as TGCAGTGCCGCTTACAATGAGCAGTTCTTC.